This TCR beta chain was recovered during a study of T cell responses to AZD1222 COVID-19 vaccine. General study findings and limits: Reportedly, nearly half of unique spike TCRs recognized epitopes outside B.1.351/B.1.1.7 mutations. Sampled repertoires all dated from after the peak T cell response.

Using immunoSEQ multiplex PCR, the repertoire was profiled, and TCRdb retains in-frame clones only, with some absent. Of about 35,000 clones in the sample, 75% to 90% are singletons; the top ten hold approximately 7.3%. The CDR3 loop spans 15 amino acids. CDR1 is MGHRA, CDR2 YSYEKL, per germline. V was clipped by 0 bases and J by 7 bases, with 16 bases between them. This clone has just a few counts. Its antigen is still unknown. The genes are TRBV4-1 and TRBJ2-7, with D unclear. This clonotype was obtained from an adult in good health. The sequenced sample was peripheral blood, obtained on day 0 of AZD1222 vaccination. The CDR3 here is CASSQDESIQDEQYF. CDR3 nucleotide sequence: TGCGCCAGCAGCCAAGATGAGAGCATCCAAGATGAGCAGTACTTC.